The 17 T cell receptor beta chains presented below share a single source sample, sequenced in a study of response to subunit inactivated influenza vaccine (dated by TCRdb to about 2018). The library was made by RT-PCR. TCRdb shows the sequencer as Illumina HiSeq 2500. TCRdb reanalyzed the raw reads on its own, using fastp at Q25 for trimming and MiXCR for clone calling, and kept in-frame beta chains. Identical CDR3 proteins give one entry, which carries the most common genes and DNA. In this sample the table shows hundreds of thousands of distinct CDR3 sequences, 15% to 19% of which occur a single time. The top ten hold around a tenth of the sample. The specimen comprised PBMCs from blood, sampled roughly 13 days after vaccination. The receptors were gathered from a man aged 45-65 years who received an inactivated influenza vaccine. Donor details come from another sample of the same person, matched by shared clones.

This clonotype was found many times. V gene TRBV6-5 combines with J gene TRBJ2-3; TRBD2 aligns across 8 bases. V trimming: 0 bases; J trimming: 3 bases; junction bases outside the gene matches: 11. Germline-derived CDR1 and CDR2 are MNHEY and SVGAGI. The CDR3 has 18 residues. The CDR3 region has the DNA TGTGCCAGCAGTTACTCGCTCCCCTCAGCGGGGGAAACAGATACGCAGTATTTT. Translating it yields CASSYSLPSAGETDTQYF.

This clonotype was counted many times. V gene TRBV5-1 combines with J gene TRBJ2-3, with D unresolved. V was clipped by 5 bases and J by 0 bases, with 10 bases between them. This CDR3 has 14 amino acids. The germline V gene has CDR1 SGHRS and CDR2 YFSETQ. The CDR3 spells CASRTQTSTDTQYF. The DNA of the CDR3 is TGCGCCAGCAGAACTCAGACTAGCACAGATACGCAGTATTTT.

This clonotype was detected a few times. The CDR3 region has the DNA TGTGCCAGCAGGTGGGAGCGATACAATGAGCAGTTCTTC. As protein: CASRWERYNEQFF. The gene calls are TRBV2 and TRBJ2-1; a possible D gene is TRBD2 (5 bases). This CDR3 has 13 amino acids. Germline lookup yields CDR1 SNHLY and CDR2 FYNNEI. Trimming shortened V by 6 bases and J by 4 bases, and 10 bases separated the two germline ends.

This sequence joins TRBV9 and TRBJ2-7; D perhaps matches TRBD2 (6 bases). The CDR3 has 16 residues. Trimming took 4 bases from V and 3 from J, leaving 20 bases between them. Looked up from germline, CDR1 is SGDLS and CDR2 is YYNGEE. The CDR3, as DNA: TGTGCCAGCAGCTCGGGGGTTTGGCAGGGACGCTACGAGCAGTACTTC. This gives the protein CASSSGVWQGRYEQYF.

The V call is TRBV27, the J call TRBJ2-5, with 8 bases identical to TRBD1. The germline CDR1 and CDR2 sequences are MNHEY and SMNVEV (reference sequence). With 5 bases clipped from V and 2 bases from J, the junction kept 10 bases outside the gene matches. CDR3 length: 16 residues. CDR3 in amino acids: CASSTWTGNKQETQYF. In nucleotides, the CDR3 is TGTGCCAGCAGTACTTGGACAGGGAACAAACAAGAGACCCAGTACTTC.

This clonotype came up a few times. The V gene is TRBV7-9, the J gene TRBJ1-5; perhaps TRBD1 as D (5 bases). The V end lost 7 bases, the J end lost 1 base, and 8 bases lay between the germline ends. The germline V gene has CDR1 SEHNR and CDR2 FQNEAQ (reference sequence). This CDR3 contains 13 residues. CDR3 loop: CASTQGSNQPQHF. CDR3 bases: TGTGCCAGCACCCAGGGCAGCAATCAGCCCCAGCATTTT.

This clonotype was counted only a few times. This chain connects TRBV6-2 or TRBV6-3 to TRBJ2-1, with TRBD2 matching 9 bases. J lost 4 bases, V lost 0 bases, and 1 base had no gene match. Germline values: CDR1 MNHEY, CDR2 SVGEGT. The CDR3 spans 15 residues. The CDR3 loop reads CASSYSSGGYNEQFF. The DNA for the CDR3 is TGTGCCAGCAGTTACTCTAGCGGGGGTTACAATGAGCAGTTCTTC.

V is TRBV3-1 and J is TRBJ2-7; D is unclear. Germline V gene lookup returns CDR1 LGHDT and CDR2 YNNKEL (reference sequence). Trimming stripped 1 base from V and 0 bases from J, with 7 bases between. The CDR3 spans 14 residues. The CDR3 sequence: CASSQGAISYEQYF. The CDR3 DNA is TGTGCCAGCAGCCAAGGCGCAATCTCCTACGAGCAGTACTTC.

The chain couples TRBV7-2 to TRBJ2-7; 8 bases map to TRBD2. The CDR3 totals 14 residues. Unmatched junction bases numbered 10, after V lost 8 bases and J lost 4 bases. CDR1 is SGHTA and CDR2 is FQGNSA in the germline V gene. The CDR3 region is CASEAVAGSYEQYF. Written as DNA, the CDR3 is TGTGCCAGCGAGGCCGTAGCGGGATCTTACGAGCAGTACTTC.

V is TRBV27 and J is TRBJ2-7; 8 bases are shared with TRBD2. The CDR3 is 14 amino acids. The V gene end was trimmed by 2 bases and the J gene end by 6 bases; junction bases not matched to a gene: 6. Germline V gene lookup returns CDR1 MNHEY and CDR2 SMNVEV (reference sequence). CDR3 sequence reads: CASSLIGRASEQYF. The CDR3 nucleotides are TGTGCCAGCAGTTTAATCGGGAGGGCCTCCGAGCAGTACTTC.

The rearrangement links TRBV3-1 to TRBJ1-4; D is unclear. V was pared by 5 bases and J by 7 bases, with 14 bases between. The CDR3 is 14 residues long. From germline, CDR1 is LGHDT and CDR2 YNNKEL (reference sequence). CDR3 region: CASSYREGGEKLFF. For the CDR3, the DNA is TGTGCCAGCAGCTACCGGGAAGGCGGTGAAAAACTGTTTTTT.

J is TRBJ2-1 and V is TRBV5-5; 11 nucleotides line up with TRBD2. CDR1 is SGHKS and CDR2 is YYEKEE in the germline V gene (reference sequence). This CDR3 contains 15 residues. V gave up 10 bases and J gave up 8 bases; unmatched junction bases: 14. In nucleotides, the CDR3 is TGTGCCGGTGGGGTTAGCGGGAGGGTTGTTGATGAGCAGTTCTTC. Protein product: CAGGVSGRVVDEQFF.

This clonotype was seen only a few times. The rearrangement links TRBV4-1 to TRBJ1-2; no clear D gene. V was trimmed by 3 bases and J by 0 bases, leaving 11 bases between them. The CDR3 length is 15 residues. Germline values: CDR1 MGHRA, CDR2 YSYEKL. CDR3 DNA: TGCGCCAGCAGCCAGTCCCCGGGGACTAACTATGGCTACACCTTC. This codes for CASSQSPGTNYGYTF.

V gene TRBV6-2 or TRBV6-3 combines with J gene TRBJ2-7; D gene ambiguous. The CDR3 has 11 amino acids. V was trimmed by 8 bases and J by 2 bases, leaving 7 bases between them. Germline V gene data show CDR1 as MNHEY and CDR2 as SVGEGT. The CDR3 reads CASARTYEQYF. CDR3 DNA sequence: TGTGCCAGCGCCAGAACCTACGAGCAGTACTTC.

CDR3 region: CASSVHPSSEITDTQYF. The CDR3 nucleotides are TGTGCCAGCAGCGTACACCCCTCAAGCGAAATCACAGATACGCAGTATTTT. The J gene is TRBJ2-3, the V gene TRBV6-2 or TRBV6-3; D gene ambiguous. CDR1 is MNHEY, CDR2 SVGEGT, per germline. Trimming stripped 6 bases from V and 2 bases from J, with 21 bases between. This CDR3 has 17 amino acids.

This clonotype was seen a handful of times. The chain employs TRBV2 and TRBJ2-5; 7 bases line up with TRBD1. Losses at the gene ends were 3 bases for V and 7 bases for J; bases not matched to a gene: 5. This CDR3 spans 13 amino acids. Germline V gene sequence: CDR1 SNHLY, CDR2 FYNNEI. The CDR3 nucleotides are TGTGCCAGCAGTGAGCGGACAGGCGGGACCCAGTACTTC. The encoded protein is CASSERTGGTQYF.

This chain uses TRBV3-1 with TRBJ1-1; D may be TRBD1 (5 bases). Germline assignment: CDR1 LGHDT and CDR2 YNNKEL (reference sequence). Trimming pared 2 bases from V and 0 bases from J, leaving 7 bases between. CDR3 length equals 14 residues. CDR3 residues: CASSQQGMNTEAFF. The CDR3 nucleotides read TGTGCCAGCAGCCAACAGGGTATGAACACTGAAGCTTTCTTT.